The present T cell receptor beta chain was sequenced within a study of OX40 agonist ivuxolimab in advanced cancers. Study-level background: Ivuxolimab, which targeted the costimulatory receptor OX40 (CD134), was an agonistic, fully human IgG2 monoclonal antibody. Intravenous ivuxolimab was administered to patients every 2 weeks at six dose levels: 0.01, 0.1, 0.3, 1.5, 3 and 10 mg/kg. Of the approximately 50 dose-escalation patients, hepatocellular carcinoma was present in about 20, melanoma in roughly 15, renal cell carcinoma in 9 and head and neck cancer in 9. A male proportion of around 83% and a mean age of roughly 55 years, ranging from roughly 20 to 80, were recorded for the dose-escalation cohort. Prior anti-PD-1, anti-PD-L1 or anti-CTLA-4 therapy was permitted, and approximately 40% of dose-escalation patients had received checkpoint inhibitors. Partial responses occurred in three dose-escalation patients: two with cutaneous melanoma and one with hepatocellular carcinoma. Peripheral TCRbeta sequencing aimed to test whether ivuxolimab altered TCR sequence diversity and caused clonal T-cell expansion. The monotherapy dose-escalation portion (N ≈ 50 patients) of the phase I ivuxolimab trial is reported in the paper.

Of note for this clone: Its antigen is still unknown. Base quality data are lacking; no much larger clone is found one base away.

Patients with autoimmune disease history or receiving systemic immunosuppression were excluded from the trial. In every dose cohort, peripheral blood was drawn for TCR sequencing at baseline, cycle 4 day 1, and cycle 7 day 1. Samples were obtained from an open-label, multicenter, first-in-human phase I dose-escalation trial of ivuxolimab. Adults with locally advanced or metastatic melanoma, renal cell carcinoma, hepatocellular carcinoma or head and neck squamous cell carcinoma were enrolled in the trial. CD4+ and CD8+ T cells were sorted separately from peripheral blood before TCR sequencing. Here is what the overall study found, with its caveats: After ivuxolimab, more expanded clones were found on average in CD8+ T cells than in CD4+ T cells. At doses of 0.1 to 3.0 mg/kg, clonal expansion of both CD4+ and CD8+ blood T cells was observed from baseline to week 6. Low levels of normalized T-cell clonal expansion were also seen in some patients who did not respond. The antigen specificity of the clonally expanded peripheral T cells was not determined. Partial responders in the 0.1-3.0 mg/kg groups had among the lowest normalized peripheral clonal expansion, especially among CD8+ T cells.

To sequence the TCRbeta CDR3 region, genomic DNA was isolated from the sorted cells. TCRbeta CDR3 regions were sequenced using the immunoSEQ Assay. TCRdb re-hosts the immuneACCESS table, in-frame sequences only. Its copies lack some clones; in the studies checked, an unresolved V gene accounts for under half of them, and the cause for the rest is not known. This sample lists about 98,000 clones; roughly 93% were detected once. The top ten hold around 0.25% of the sample. Sequencing was performed on CD4+ or CD8+ T cells sorted from blood, taken in a trial of the OX40 agonist ivuxolimab. The receptor's source is an adult with an advanced solid tumor such as melanoma, head and neck, liver or kidney cancer.

The DNA reads TGTGCCAGCAGTTTGGGACTAGCGGGGTCCTACGAGCAGTACTTC. It specifies CASSLGLAGSYEQYF. The chain is assembled from TRBV28 and TRBJ2-7; the junction holds 13 bases that match TRBD2. The germline V and J ends show losses of 3 bases and 1 base respectively, and no gene match explains 0 bases of the junction. The CDR3 holds 15 amino acids from the cysteine to the phenylalanine. Only the CDR3 part of the read is kept: 45 bases, read in frame from the first base. The germline V gene encodes CDR1 MDHEN and CDR2 SYDVKM.